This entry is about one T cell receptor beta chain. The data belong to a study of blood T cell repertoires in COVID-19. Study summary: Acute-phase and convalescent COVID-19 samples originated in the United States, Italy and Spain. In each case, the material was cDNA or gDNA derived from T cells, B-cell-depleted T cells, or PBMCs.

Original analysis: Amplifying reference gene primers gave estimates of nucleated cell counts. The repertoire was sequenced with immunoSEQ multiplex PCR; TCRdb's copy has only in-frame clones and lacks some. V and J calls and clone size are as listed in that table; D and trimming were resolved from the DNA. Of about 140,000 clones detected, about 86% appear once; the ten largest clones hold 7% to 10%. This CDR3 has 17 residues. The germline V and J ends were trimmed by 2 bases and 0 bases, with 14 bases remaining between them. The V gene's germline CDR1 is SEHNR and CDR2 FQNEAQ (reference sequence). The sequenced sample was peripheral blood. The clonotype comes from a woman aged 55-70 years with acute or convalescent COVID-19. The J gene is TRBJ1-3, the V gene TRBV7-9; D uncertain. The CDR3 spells CASSLSGAASSGNTIYF. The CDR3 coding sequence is TGTGCCAGCAGCTTATCGGGTGCAGCGAGCTCTGGAAACACCATATATTTT.